This is a list of T cell receptor beta chains from one sample in a study of T cell responses to AZD1222 COVID-19 vaccine. Profiled with immunoSEQ multiplex PCR; TCRdb holds only in-frame clones, not every one. Of around 110,000 clones listed, 70% to 90% are singletons. The starting material was peripheral blood, obtained on day 0 of MenACWY control vaccination. These receptors were collected from an adult in good health. Each CDR3 is given with its conserved first and last residue. The D gene is left open where the match is weak. Size is omitted from some rows. Given values are once, few, many or a class for expanded clones.

d_gene: TRBD2
v_gene: TRBV7-2
abundance: -
j_gene: TRBJ2-5
CDR3aa: CASSSGLGSGGKTQYF
CDR3nt: TGTGCCAGCAGCTCTGGGTTGGGTAGCGGGGGAAAGACCCAGTACTTC

d_gene: -
v_gene: TRBV11-2
abundance: -
j_gene: TRBJ2-3
CDR3aa: CASSLVGAPTDTQYF
CDR3nt: TGTGCCAGCAGCTTAGTGGGGGCACCCACAGATACGCAGTATTTT

d_gene: -
v_gene: TRBV2
abundance: once
j_gene: TRBJ1-6
CDR3aa: CASRRDSPLHF
CDR3nt: TGTGCCAGCAGGAGGGATTCACCCCTCCACTTT

d_gene: -
v_gene: TRBV28
abundance: -
j_gene: TRBJ2-7
CDR3aa: CASSPGPGHEQYF
CDR3nt: TGTGCCAGCAGCCCTGGTCCGGGGCACGAGCAGTACTTC

d_gene: -
v_gene: TRBV19
abundance: -
j_gene: TRBJ2-7
CDR3aa: CASSIGGNEQYF
CDR3nt: TGTGCCAGTAGTATAGGGGGAAACGAGCAGTACTTC

d_gene: -
v_gene: TRBV3-1/TRBV3-2
abundance: -
j_gene: TRBJ1-6
CDR3aa: CASSQGTDWNSPLHF
CDR3nt: TGTGCCAGCAGCCAAGGGACAGATTGGAATTCACCCCTCCACTTT

d_gene: TRBD2
v_gene: TRBV9
abundance: -
j_gene: TRBJ2-3
CDR3aa: CASSGRLGGGETDTQYF
CDR3nt: TGTGCCAGCAGCGGTAGGCTCGGGGGGGGCGAGACAGATACGCAGTATTTT

d_gene: TRBD1
v_gene: TRBV7-3
abundance: -
j_gene: TRBJ2-1
CDR3aa: CASSSDRGVGNEQFF
CDR3nt: TGTGCCAGCAGTTCGGACAGGGGAGTCGGGAATGAGCAGTTCTTC

d_gene: -
v_gene: TRBV5-1
abundance: few
j_gene: TRBJ2-5
CDR3aa: CASSSIPGGETQYF
CDR3nt: TGCGCCAGCAGCTCAATTCCCGGAGGAGAGACCCAGTACTTC

d_gene: TRBD2
v_gene: TRBV27
abundance: -
j_gene: TRBJ2-3
CDR3aa: CASSILAGGSTDTQYF
CDR3nt: TGTGCCAGCAGTATCCTAGCGGGGGGTAGCACAGATACGCAGTATTTT

d_gene: TRBD1
v_gene: TRBV9
abundance: -
j_gene: TRBJ1-1
CDR3aa: CASSVVGRGLGTEAFF
CDR3nt: TGTGCCAGCAGCGTAGTCGGCAGGGGGTTAGGCACTGAAGCTTTCTTT

d_gene: -
v_gene: TRBV3-1/TRBV3-2
abundance: -
j_gene: TRBJ2-3
CDR3aa: CASSQGRSFTDTQYF
CDR3nt: TGTGCCAGCAGCCAGGGAAGATCCTTCACAGATACGCAGTATTTT

d_gene: -
v_gene: TRBV14
abundance: -
j_gene: TRBJ1-1
CDR3aa: CASSQDRGRGTEAFF
CDR3nt: TGTGCCAGCAGCCAAGATCGGGGGCGGGGCACTGAAGCTTTCTTT

d_gene: -
v_gene: TRBV7-3
abundance: -
j_gene: TRBJ1-1
CDR3aa: CASSLQGNTEAFF
CDR3nt: TGTGCCAGCAGCTTACAGGGGAACACTGAAGCTTTCTTT

d_gene: TRBD1
v_gene: TRBV28
abundance: -
j_gene: TRBJ1-1
CDR3aa: CAVPGTGNTEAFF
CDR3nt: TGTGCCGTCCCCGGGACAGGGAACACTGAAGCTTTCTTT

d_gene: TRBD1
v_gene: TRBV9
abundance: -
j_gene: TRBJ1-3
CDR3aa: CASSPTGISSGNTIYF
CDR3nt: TGTGCCAGCAGCCCGACAGGGATCAGCTCTGGAAACACCATATATTTT

d_gene: -
v_gene: TRBV29-1
abundance: -
j_gene: TRBJ1-1
CDR3aa: CSVAPQGRGTEAFF
CDR3nt: TGCAGCGTGGCGCCACAGGGAAGGGGCACTGAAGCTTTCTTT

d_gene: -
v_gene: TRBV2
abundance: -
j_gene: TRBJ1-2
CDR3aa: CASSEGAGRANGYTF
CDR3nt: TGTGCCAGCAGTGAAGGCGCAGGGAGAGCGAATGGCTACACCTTC

d_gene: -
v_gene: TRBV4-1
abundance: few
j_gene: TRBJ2-4
CDR3aa: CASSPEGLRGQNIQYF
CDR3nt: TGCGCCAGCAGCCCCGAGGGGTTGAGAGGGCAAAACATTCAGTACTTC

d_gene: -
v_gene: TRBV6-2/TRBV6-3
abundance: -
j_gene: TRBJ1-5
CDR3aa: CASSYNSQPDPSNQPQHF
CDR3nt: TGTGCCAGCAGTTACAATAGCCAGCCGGATCCTAGCAATCAGCCCCAGCATTTT

d_gene: -
v_gene: TRBV7-3
abundance: -
j_gene: TRBJ2-3
CDR3aa: CASSLFWGGTDTQYF
CDR3nt: TGTGCCAGCAGCTTATTTTGGGGGGGCACAGATACGCAGTATTTT

d_gene: -
v_gene: TRBV6-5
abundance: -
j_gene: TRBJ1-6
CDR3aa: CASSYTWTTGNSPLHF
CDR3nt: TGTGCCAGCAGTTACACTTGGACAACGGGGAATTCACCCCTCCACTTT

d_gene: TRBD2
v_gene: TRBV6-2/TRBV6-3
abundance: -
j_gene: TRBJ2-3
CDR3aa: CASSYDGGAHDTQYF
CDR3nt: TGTGCCAGCAGTTACGACGGGGGGGCCCACGATACGCAGTATTTT

d_gene: TRBD1
v_gene: TRBV10-3
abundance: -
j_gene: TRBJ2-7
CDR3aa: CAGGQGSYEQYF
CDR3nt: TGTGCCGGCGGACAGGGGTCCTACGAGCAGTACTTC

d_gene: TRBD1
v_gene: TRBV6-5
abundance: -
j_gene: TRBJ1-1
CDR3aa: CASSSPGQGDTEAFF
CDR3nt: TGTGCCAGCAGTTCCCCCGGACAGGGGGACACTGAAGCTTTCTTT

d_gene: TRBD2
v_gene: TRBV7-2
abundance: -
j_gene: TRBJ2-3
CDR3aa: CASSLAKLRGLVNTDTQYF
CDR3nt: TGTGCCAGCAGCTTAGCGAAGTTAAGGGGACTAGTGAACACAGATACGCAGTATTTT

d_gene: TRBD2
v_gene: TRBV2
abundance: -
j_gene: TRBJ2-4
CDR3aa: CASSERLAGGQDIQYF
CDR3nt: TGTGCCAGCAGTGAACGGCTAGCGGGGGGGCAGGACATTCAGTACTTC

d_gene: TRBD2
v_gene: TRBV7-2
abundance: -
j_gene: TRBJ2-3
CDR3aa: CASSPTSPSDTQYF
CDR3nt: TGTGCCAGCAGCCCGACTAGCCCTTCGGATACGCAGTATTTT